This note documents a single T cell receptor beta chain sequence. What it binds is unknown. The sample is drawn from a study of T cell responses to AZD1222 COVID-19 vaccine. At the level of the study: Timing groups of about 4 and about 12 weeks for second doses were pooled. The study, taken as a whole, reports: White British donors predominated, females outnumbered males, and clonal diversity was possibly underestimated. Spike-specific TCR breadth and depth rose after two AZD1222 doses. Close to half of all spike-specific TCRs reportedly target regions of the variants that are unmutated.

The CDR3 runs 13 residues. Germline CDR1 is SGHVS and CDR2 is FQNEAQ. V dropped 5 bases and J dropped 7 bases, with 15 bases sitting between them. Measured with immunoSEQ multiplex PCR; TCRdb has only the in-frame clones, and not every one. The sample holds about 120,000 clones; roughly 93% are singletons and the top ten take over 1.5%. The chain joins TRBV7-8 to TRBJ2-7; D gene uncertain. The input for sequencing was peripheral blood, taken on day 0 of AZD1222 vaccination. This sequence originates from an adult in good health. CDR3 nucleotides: TGTGCCAGCAGCCTAACGCAAAAAGGGGAGCAGTACGTC. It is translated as CASSLTQKGEQYV.